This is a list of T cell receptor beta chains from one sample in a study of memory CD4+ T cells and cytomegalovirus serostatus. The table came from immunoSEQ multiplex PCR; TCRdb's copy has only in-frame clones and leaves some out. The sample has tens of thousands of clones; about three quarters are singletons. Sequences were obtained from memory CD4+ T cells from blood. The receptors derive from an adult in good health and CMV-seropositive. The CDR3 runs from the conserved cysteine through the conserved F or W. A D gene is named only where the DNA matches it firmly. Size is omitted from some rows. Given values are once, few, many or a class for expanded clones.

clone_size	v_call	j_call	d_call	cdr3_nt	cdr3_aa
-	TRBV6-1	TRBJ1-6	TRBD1	TGTGCCAGCAGGCCGGGACAGGGTATTTCACCCCTCCACTTT	CASRPGQGISPLHF
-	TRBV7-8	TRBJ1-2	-	TGTGCCAGCAGTTCGAGTACTTCTAACTATGGCTACACCTTC	CASSSSTSNYGYTF
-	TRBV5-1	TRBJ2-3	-	TGCGCCAGCAGCTCCGGGAGCACAGATACGCAGTATTTT	CASSSGSTDTQYF
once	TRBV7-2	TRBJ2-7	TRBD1	TGTGCCAGCAGCCCACTCGGACAGGGCTACGAGCAGTACTTC	CASSPLGQGYEQYF
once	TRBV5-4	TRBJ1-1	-	TGTGCCAGCAGCTTACAGGGCATGAACACTGAAGCTTTCTTT	CASSLQGMNTEAFF
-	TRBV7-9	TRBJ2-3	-	TGTGCCAGCAGCACATTGACAGGAAGCGGGTCAGATACGCAGTATTTT	CASSTLTGSGSDTQYF
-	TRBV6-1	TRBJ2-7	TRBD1	TGTGCCAGCAGTGACCGGACAGGGAGTTCCTACGAGCAGTACTTC	CASSDRTGSSYEQYF
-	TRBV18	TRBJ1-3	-	TGTGCCAGCTCACCAGGCGGTGCAGGGGACTTTGGAAACACCATATATTTT	CASSPGGAGDFGNTIYF
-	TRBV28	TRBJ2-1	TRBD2	TGTGCCAGCAGTCCGGGACTAGCGGGAGGTGAGCAGTTCTTC	CASSPGLAGGEQFF
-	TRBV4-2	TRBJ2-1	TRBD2	TGTGCCAGCAGCCAAGGACTAGCGGGAGGAGAGCAGTTCTTC	CASSQGLAGGEQFF
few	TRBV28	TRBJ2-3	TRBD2	TGTGCCAGCAGTTTATATGGCCTGCGGGGGGAGGAAGATACGCAGTATTTT	CASSLYGLRGEEDTQYF
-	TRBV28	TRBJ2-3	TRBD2	TGTGCCAGCAGTCCACCACTAGCGGGAGGCTCTATAGATACGCAGTATTTT	CASSPPLAGGSIDTQYF
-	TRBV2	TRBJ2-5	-	TGTGCCAGCAGCGCTGGACGTGGGCAAGAGACCCAGTACTTC	CASSAGRGQETQYF
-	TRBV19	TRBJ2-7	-	TGTGCCAGTAGTATTTGGAGACGGGGAGGAGGGCAGTACTTC	CASSIWRRGGGQYF
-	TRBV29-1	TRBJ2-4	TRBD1	TGCAGCGTAGTCAGGGGGAACATTCAGTACTTC	CSVVRGNIQYF
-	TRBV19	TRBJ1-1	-	TGTGCCAGTAGGATTACAGGTAGATTGAACACTGAAGCTTTCTTT	CASRITGRLNTEAFF
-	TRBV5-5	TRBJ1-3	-	TGTGCCAGCAGCCCCGGTCTAGGAACTAGAAACACCATATATTTT	CASSPGLGTRNTIYF
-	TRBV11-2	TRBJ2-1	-	TGTGCCAGCAGCCCTCTTAACAGGGAGAATGAGCAGTTCTTC	CASSPLNRENEQFF
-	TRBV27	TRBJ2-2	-	TGTGCCAGCAGTTTCGGTCGAAACACCGGGGAGCTGTTTTTT	CASSFGRNTGELFF
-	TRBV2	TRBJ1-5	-	TGTGCCAGCGTTTTGGGGGTTGGGAATCAGCCCCAGCATTTT	CASVLGVGNQPQHF
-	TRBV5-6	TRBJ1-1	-	TGTGCCAGCAGCTTCGTCGACCCCGGGAAGAACACTGAAGCTTTCTTT	CASSFVDPGKNTEAFF
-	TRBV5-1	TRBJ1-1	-	TGCGCCAGCAGCCCCCCGGGGGAGTTCTCAATGAACACTGAAGCTTTCTTT	CASSPPGEFSMNTEAFF
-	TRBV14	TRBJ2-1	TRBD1	TGTGCCAGCAGCCGAGTTGGGACAGGGAGCCGGAATGAGCAGTTCTTC	CASSRVGTGSRNEQFF
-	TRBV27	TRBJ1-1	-	TGTGCCAGCAGTTTTAATTTGAACACTGAAGCTTTCTTT	CASSFNLNTEAFF
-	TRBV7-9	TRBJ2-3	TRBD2	TGTGCCAGCAGTCAAGAACCAGGGAGCGGGGGCACAGATACGCAGTATTTT	CASSQEPGSGGTDTQYF
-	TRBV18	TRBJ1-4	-	TGTGCCAGCTCGGTGGCGGTGTCTACTGATGAAAAACTGTTTTTT	CASSVAVSTDEKLFF
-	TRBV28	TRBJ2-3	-	TGTGCCAGCAGTCCCCAATTAGGAGGGAGTGGGGGTCCAGATACGCAGTATTTT	CASSPQLGGSGGPDTQYF
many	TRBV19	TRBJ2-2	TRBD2	TGTGCCAGTAGTCCCGGCGGGAGTGATCTTAACGGGGAGCTGTTTTTT	CASSPGGSDLNGELFF
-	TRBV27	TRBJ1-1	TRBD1	TGTGCCAGCAGTTTTGGACAGGGACAGTTGGCTTTCTTT	CASSFGQGQLAFF
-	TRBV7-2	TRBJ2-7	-	TGTGCCAGCAGCTTGGCGCGGACTTCGGAGCAGTACTTC	CASSLARTSEQYF
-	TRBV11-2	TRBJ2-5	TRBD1	TGTGCCAGCAGCTTAGGGATAGACAGGGGGCGAGAGACCCAGTACTTC	CASSLGIDRGRETQYF
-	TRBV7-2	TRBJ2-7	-	TGTGCCAGCAGCTACAATGTCGGGGCCTACGAGCAGTACTTC	CASSYNVGAYEQYF
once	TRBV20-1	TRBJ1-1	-	TGCAGTGCTAGAGATTCAACTGAAGCTTTCTTT	CSARDSTEAFF
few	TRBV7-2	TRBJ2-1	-	TGTGCCAGCAGCCCCCTCCGCAATGAGCAGTTCTTC	CASSPLRNEQFF
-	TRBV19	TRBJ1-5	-	TGTGCCAGTAGTACAGGGCTAGGCAATCAGCCCCAGCATTTT	CASSTGLGNQPQHF
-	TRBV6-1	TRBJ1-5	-	TGTGCCAGTCAGGTCCTCAGAAGCAATCAGCCCCAGCATTTT	CASQVLRSNQPQHF
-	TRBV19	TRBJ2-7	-	TGTGCCAGTAAGAGGGCAGTAGCCTCCTACGAGCAGTACTTC	CASKRAVASYEQYF
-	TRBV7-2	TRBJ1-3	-	TGTGCCAGCAGTCCTGGACTGGGAAACACCATATATTTT	CASSPGLGNTIYF
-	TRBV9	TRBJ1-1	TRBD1	TGTGCCAGCAGCGTAGGGACAGGGGACCCGGGGGTTTCCCGAGCTTTCTTT	CASSVGTGDPGVSRAFF
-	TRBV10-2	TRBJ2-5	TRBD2	TGCGCCAGCAGTGAGTCGTCGCGGGGGGGCTGGGAGACCCAGTACTTC	CASSESSRGGWETQYF
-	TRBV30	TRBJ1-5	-	TGTGCCTGGAGTGCCGATTCCGGGACACCTAATCAGCCCCAGCATTTT	CAWSADSGTPNQPQHF